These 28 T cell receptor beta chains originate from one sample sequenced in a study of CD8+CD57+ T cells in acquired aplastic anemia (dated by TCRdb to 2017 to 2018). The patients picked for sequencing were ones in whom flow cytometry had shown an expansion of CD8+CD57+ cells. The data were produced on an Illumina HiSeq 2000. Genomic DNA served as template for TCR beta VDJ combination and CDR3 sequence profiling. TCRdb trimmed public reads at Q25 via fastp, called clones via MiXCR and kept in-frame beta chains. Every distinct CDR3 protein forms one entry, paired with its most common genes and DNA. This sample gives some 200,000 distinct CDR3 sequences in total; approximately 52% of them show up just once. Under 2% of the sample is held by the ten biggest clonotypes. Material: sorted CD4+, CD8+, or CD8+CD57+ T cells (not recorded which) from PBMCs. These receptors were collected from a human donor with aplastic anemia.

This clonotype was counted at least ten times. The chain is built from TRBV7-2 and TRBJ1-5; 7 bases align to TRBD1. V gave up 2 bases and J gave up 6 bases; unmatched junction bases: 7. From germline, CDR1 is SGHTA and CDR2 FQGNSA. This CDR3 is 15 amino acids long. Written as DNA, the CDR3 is TGTGCCAGCAGCTTAAGGTCAGGGGGAGGTCAGCCCCAGCATTTT. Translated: CASSLRSGGGQPQHF.

CDR3: CASSVGQGHEQYF. CDR3 nucleotide sequence: TGCGCCAGCAGCGTGGGACAGGGGCACGAGCAGTACTTC. The chain is built from TRBV5-1 and TRBJ2-7; 10 bases align to TRBD1. The germline V gene has CDR1 SGHRS and CDR2 YFSETQ. Unmatched junction bases numbered 3, after V lost 4 bases and J lost 5 bases. The CDR3 contains 13 residues.

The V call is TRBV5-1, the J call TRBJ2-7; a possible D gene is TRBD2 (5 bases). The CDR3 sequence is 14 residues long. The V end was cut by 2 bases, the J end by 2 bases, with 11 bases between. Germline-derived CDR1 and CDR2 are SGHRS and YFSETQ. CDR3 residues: CASSFSEGTYEQYF. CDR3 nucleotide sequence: TGCGCCAGCAGCTTTAGCGAGGGTACCTACGAGCAGTACTTC.

DNA of the CDR3: TGCAGTGCTAGAGCGATGACAGGGGATTTGGATACGCAGTATTTT. The encoded protein is CSARAMTGDLDTQYF. This chain joins TRBV20-1 and TRBJ2-3, with 8 bases lining up with TRBD1. This CDR3 contains 15 residues. V was clipped by 1 base and J by 6 bases; unmatched bases: 9. From germline, CDR1 is DFQATT and CDR2 SNEGSKA (reference sequence).

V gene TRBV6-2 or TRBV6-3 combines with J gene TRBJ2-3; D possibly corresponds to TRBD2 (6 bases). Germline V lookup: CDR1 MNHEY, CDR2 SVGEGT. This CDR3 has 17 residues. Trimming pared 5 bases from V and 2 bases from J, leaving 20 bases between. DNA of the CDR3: TGTGCCAGCAGTCCGCTCGGGGTAGCGGCTCACACAGATACGCAGTATTTT. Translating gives CASSPLGVAAHTDTQYF.

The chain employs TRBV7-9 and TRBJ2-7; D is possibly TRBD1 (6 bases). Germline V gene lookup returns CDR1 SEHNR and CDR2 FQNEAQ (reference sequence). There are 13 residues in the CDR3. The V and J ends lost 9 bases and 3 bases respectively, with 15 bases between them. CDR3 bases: TGTGCCAGTAGTTCCCGGGACATCTACGAGCAGTACTTC. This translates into CASSSRDIYEQYF.

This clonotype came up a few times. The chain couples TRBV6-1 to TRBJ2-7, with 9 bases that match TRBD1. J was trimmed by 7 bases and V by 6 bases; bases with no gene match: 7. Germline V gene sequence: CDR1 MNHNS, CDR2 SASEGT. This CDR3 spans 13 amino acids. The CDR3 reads CASRGQGREEQYF. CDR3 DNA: TGTGCCAGCAGAGGACAGGGGCGGGAAGAGCAGTACTTC.

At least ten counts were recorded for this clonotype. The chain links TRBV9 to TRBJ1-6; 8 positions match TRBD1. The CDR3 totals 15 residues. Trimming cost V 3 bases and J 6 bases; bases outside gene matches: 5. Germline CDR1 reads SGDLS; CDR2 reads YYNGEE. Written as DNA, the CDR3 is TGTGCCAGCAGCGAGGGGACAGGTAGTAATTCACCCCTCCACTTT. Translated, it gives CASSEGTGSNSPLHF.

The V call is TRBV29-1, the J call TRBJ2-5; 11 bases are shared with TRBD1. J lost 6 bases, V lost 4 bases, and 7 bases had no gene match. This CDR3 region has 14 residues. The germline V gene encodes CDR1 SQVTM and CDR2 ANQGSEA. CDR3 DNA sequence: TGCAGCGTTGCCCGGACAGGGGGCGGGCAGACCCAGTACTTC. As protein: CSVARTGGGQTQYF.

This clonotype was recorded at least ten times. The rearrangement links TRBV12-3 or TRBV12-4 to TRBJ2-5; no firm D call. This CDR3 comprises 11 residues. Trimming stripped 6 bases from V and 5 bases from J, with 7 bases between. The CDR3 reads CASRFGETQYF. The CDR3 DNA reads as TGTGCCAGCAGATTCGGGGAGACCCAGTACTTC.

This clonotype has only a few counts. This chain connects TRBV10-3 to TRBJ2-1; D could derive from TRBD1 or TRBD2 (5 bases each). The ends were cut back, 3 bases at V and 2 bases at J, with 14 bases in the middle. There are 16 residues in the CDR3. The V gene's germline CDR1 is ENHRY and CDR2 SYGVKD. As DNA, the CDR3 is TGTGCCATCAGTGATACGGGGAAGGGGCCCTACAATGAGCAGTTCTTC. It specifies CAISDTGKGPYNEQFF.

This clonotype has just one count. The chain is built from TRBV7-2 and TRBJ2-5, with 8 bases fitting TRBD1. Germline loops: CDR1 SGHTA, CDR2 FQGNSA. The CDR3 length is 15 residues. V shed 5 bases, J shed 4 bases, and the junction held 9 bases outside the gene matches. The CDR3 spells CASSHDRGVTETQYF. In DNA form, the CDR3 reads TGTGCCAGCAGCCACGACAGGGGAGTAACAGAGACCCAGTACTTC.

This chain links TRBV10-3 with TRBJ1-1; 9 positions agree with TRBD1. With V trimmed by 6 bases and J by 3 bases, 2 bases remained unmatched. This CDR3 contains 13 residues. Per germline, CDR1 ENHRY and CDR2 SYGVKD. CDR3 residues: CAIRDRGDTEAFF. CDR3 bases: TGTGCCATCAGGGACAGGGGTGACACTGAAGCTTTCTTT.

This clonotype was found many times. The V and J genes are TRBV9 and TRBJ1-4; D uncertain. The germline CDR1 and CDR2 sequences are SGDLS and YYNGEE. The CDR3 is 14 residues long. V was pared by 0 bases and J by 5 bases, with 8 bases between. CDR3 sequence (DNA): TGTGCCAGCAGCGTAGGTACCGGAAATGAAAAACTGTTTTTT. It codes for CASSVGTGNEKLFF.

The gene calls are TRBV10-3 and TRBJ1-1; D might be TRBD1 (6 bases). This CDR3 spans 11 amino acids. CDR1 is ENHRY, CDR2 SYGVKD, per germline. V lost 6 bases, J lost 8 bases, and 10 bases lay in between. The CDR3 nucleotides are TGTGCCATCAGCGGGGGGACAGAAGCTTTCTTT. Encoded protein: CAISGGTEAFF.

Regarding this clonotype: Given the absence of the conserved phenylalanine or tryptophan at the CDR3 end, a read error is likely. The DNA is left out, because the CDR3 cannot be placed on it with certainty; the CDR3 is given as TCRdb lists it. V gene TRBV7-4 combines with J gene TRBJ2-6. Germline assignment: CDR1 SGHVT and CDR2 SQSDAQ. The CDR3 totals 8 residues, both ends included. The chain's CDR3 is CASSYRTS.

CDR3 in DNA: TGTGCCAGCAGCGTGGCGGGGCTGGTGGGAACCGGGGAGCTGTTTTTT. Amino acid sequence: CASSVAGLVGTGELFF. The chain recombines TRBV9 with TRBJ2-2; TRBD2 is a possible D gene (6 bases). The V end was cut by 2 bases, the J end by 5 bases, with 16 bases between. The CDR3 sequence is 16 residues long. In germline, CDR1 is SGDLS, CDR2 YYNGEE.

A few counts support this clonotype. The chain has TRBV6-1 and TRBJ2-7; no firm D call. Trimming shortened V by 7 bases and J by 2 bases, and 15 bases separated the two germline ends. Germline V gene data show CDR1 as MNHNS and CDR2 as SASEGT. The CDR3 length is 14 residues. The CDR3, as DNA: TGTGCCAGCACCGCACGCGACGGACCCTACGAGCAGTACTTC. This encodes CASTARDGPYEQYF.

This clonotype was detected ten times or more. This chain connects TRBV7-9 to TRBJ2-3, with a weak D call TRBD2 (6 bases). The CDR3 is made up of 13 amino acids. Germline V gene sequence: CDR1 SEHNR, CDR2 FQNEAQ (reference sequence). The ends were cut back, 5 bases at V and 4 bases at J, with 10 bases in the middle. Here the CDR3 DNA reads TGTGCCAGCAGCCGGGACTCCGCAGATACGCAGTATTTT. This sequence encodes CASSRDSADTQYF.

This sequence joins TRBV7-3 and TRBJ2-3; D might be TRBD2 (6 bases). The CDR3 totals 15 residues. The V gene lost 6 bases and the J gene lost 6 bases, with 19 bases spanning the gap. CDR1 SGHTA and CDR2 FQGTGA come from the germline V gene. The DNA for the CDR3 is TGTGCCAGCAGTCCCCTCTTTGGCGGGACTGATACGCAGTATTTT. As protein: CASSPLFGGTDTQYF.

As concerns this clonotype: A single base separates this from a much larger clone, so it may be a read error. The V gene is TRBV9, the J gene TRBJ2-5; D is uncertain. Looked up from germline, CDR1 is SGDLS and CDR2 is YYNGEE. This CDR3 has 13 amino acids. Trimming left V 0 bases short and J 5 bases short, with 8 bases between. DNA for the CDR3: TGTGCCAGCAGCGTAGAGCAGATCGAGACCCAGTACTTC. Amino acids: CASSVEQIETQYF.

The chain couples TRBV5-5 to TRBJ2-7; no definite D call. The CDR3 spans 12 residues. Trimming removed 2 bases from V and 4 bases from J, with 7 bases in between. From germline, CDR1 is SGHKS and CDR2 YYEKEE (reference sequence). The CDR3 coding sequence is TGTGCCAGCAGCTTTATCGAGTACGAGCAGTACTTC. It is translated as CASSFIEYEQYF.

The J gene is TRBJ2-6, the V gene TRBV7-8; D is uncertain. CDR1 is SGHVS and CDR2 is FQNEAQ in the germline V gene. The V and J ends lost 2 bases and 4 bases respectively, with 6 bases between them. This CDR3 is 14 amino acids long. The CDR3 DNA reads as TGTGCCAGCAGCTTAAGGGCCGGGGCCAACGTCCTGACTTTC. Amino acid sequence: CASSLRAGANVLTF.

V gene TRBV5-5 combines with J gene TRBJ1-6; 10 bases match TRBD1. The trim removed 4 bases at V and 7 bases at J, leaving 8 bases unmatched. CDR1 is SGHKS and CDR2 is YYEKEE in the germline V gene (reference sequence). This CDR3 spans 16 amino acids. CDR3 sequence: CASSGRDRGINSPLHF. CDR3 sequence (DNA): TGTGCCAGCAGCGGCCGGGACAGGGGCATAAATTCACCCCTCCACTTT.

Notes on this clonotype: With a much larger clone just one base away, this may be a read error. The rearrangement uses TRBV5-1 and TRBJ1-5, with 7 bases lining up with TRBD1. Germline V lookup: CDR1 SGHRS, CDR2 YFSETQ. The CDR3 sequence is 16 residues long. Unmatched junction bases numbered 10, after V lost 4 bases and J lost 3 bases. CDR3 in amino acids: CASSTGKGAPNQPQHF. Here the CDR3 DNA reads TGCGCCAGCAGCACAGGCAAGGGGGCCCCCAATCAGCCCCAGCATTTT.

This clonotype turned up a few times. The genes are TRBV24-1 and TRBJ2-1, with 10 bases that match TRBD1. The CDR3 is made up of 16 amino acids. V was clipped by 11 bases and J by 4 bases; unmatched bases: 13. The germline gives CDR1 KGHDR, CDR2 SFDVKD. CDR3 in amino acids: CASSLRRDRGYNEQFF. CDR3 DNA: TGTGCCAGCAGCCTTCGCCGGGACAGGGGATACAATGAGCAGTTCTTC.

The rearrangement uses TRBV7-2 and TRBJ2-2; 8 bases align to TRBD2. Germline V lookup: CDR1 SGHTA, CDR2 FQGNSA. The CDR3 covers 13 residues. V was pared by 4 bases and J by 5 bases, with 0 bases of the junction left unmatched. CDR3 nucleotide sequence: TGTGCCAGCAGCTCTAGCGGGACCGGGGAGCTGTTTTTT. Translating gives CASSSSGTGELFF.

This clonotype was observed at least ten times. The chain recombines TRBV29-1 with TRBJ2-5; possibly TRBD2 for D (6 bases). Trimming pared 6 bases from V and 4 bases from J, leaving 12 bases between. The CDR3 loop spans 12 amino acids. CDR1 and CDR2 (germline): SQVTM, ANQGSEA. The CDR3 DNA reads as TGCAGCGTGAAAATGGGGGGAGAGACCCAGTACTTC. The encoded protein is CSVKMGGETQYF.